The 7 T cell receptor beta chains below were found in one sample sequenced in a study of shared clonotypes between healthy human individuals. Profiling relied on immunoSEQ multiplex PCR, and the TCRdb table lists in-frame clones only, not all of them. The sample comprises 2 million to 3 million clones, 80% to 95% of which are singletons, and 0.36% rests with the top ten. Material: naive CD4+ T cells from PBMCs. The sample's subset: CD45RA+ positively selected. These receptor sequences come from a man between 18 and 29 years old in good health. Some clones in this sample may be carry-over from other donors' samples.

The chain carries TRBV28 and TRBJ1-1; D possibly corresponds to TRBD1 (5 bases). The CDR3 extends over 13 amino acids. The germline V gene encodes CDR1 MDHEN and CDR2 SYDVKM. V lost 6 bases to trimming and J lost 1 base, with 9 bases between them. This CDR3 is CASSLDTNTEAFF. The CDR3 DNA reads as TGTGCCAGCAGCCTGGACACGAACACTGAAGCTTTCTTT.

The V and J genes are TRBV2 and TRBJ1-5; a possible D gene is TRBD1 (6 bases). There are 13 residues in the CDR3. V shed 6 bases and J shed 4 bases, with 10 bases lying between them. CDR1 and CDR2 from the germline V gene are SNHLY and FYNNEI. Written as DNA, the CDR3 is TGTGCCAGCAGGGATCAGGGGAATCAGCCCCAGCATTTT. Its protein product is CASRDQGNQPQHF. Based on the CDR3 plus reference TRBV2 and TRBJ1-5, the full variable domain is EPEVTQTPSHQVTQMGQEVILRCVPISNHLYFYWYRQILGQKVEFLVSFYNNEISEKSEIFDDQFSVERPDGSNFTLKIRSTKLEDSAMYFCASRDQGNQPQHFGDGTRLSIL.

The chain joins TRBV9 to TRBJ1-4; D remains ambiguous. There are 14 residues in the CDR3. The ends were cut back, 2 bases at V and 8 bases at J, with 13 bases in the middle. Germline lookup yields CDR1 SGDLS and CDR2 YYNGEE. The CDR3: CASSVSPLSEKLFF. The CDR3 DNA sequence: TGTGCCAGCAGCGTCTCCCCCCTGAGCGAAAAACTGTTTTTT.

The rearrangement links TRBV2 to TRBJ1-4; 10 bases map to TRBD1. With 7 bases clipped from V and 8 bases from J, the junction kept 4 bases outside the gene matches. Germline V lookup: CDR1 SNHLY, CDR2 FYNNEI. The CDR3 is 13 amino acids. The CDR3 coding sequence is TGTGCCAGCACCGGGACAGGGGCGGAAAAACTGTTTTTT. Its protein product is CASTGTGAEKLFF.

The CDR3 coding sequence is TGTGCCAGCAGTTTATCCCCCATTCAGGGCTATGGCTACACCTTC. Its protein is CASSLSPIQGYGYTF. V usage is TRBV27 and J usage is TRBJ1-2, with D possibly being TRBD1 (5 bases). Germline lookup yields CDR1 MNHEY and CDR2 SMNVEV (reference sequence). V was trimmed by 0 bases and J by 4 bases, leaving 12 bases between them. This CDR3 region has 15 residues.

This chain connects TRBV29-1 to TRBJ2-3, with D maybe TRBD1 (6 bases). The CDR3 loop spans 12 amino acids. Germline CDR1 SQVTM, CDR2 ANQGSEA. The V gene lost 4 bases and the J gene lost 5 bases, with 10 bases spanning the gap. CDR3 sequence: CSVAGAGDTQYF. In DNA form, the CDR3 reads TGCAGCGTTGCAGGGGCGGGAGATACGCAGTATTTT.

This clone showed up just a few times. The chain carries TRBV9 and TRBJ1-3; the D gene is possibly TRBD1 (6 bases). The germline CDR1 and CDR2 sequences are SGDLS and YYNGEE. The V end lost 0 bases, the J end lost 4 bases, and 11 bases lay between the germline ends. The CDR3 contains 15 residues. CDR3 DNA: TGTGCCAGCAGCGTAGAAGGGGGAGGAGGAAACACCATATATTTT. Translating gives CASSVEGGGGNTIYF.